The 18 T cell receptor beta chains below all came from one sample that was sequenced in a study of blood T cell repertoires in COVID-19. Produced via immunoSEQ multiplex PCR; TCRdb's table is partial and in-frame only. Among some 100,000 clones listed, 81% were seen once. Material: peripheral blood. Receptors originate from a human donor in a cohort sampled during active COVID-19.

The chain couples TRBV6-6 to TRBJ1-6; D is possibly TRBD1 (5 bases). The length of the CDR3 is 11 residues. V gave up 9 bases and J gave up 6 bases, with 6 bases separating them. The germline gives CDR1 MNHNY, CDR2 SVGAGI (reference sequence). CDR3 sequence reads: CASQGNSPLHF. The CDR3 region has the DNA TGTGCCAGTCAGGGTAATTCACCCCTCCACTTT.

The rearrangement uses TRBV27 and TRBJ2-3; D is unclear. There are 15 residues in the CDR3. The germline V and J ends were trimmed by 5 bases and 4 bases, with 16 bases remaining between them. The germline gives CDR1 MNHEY, CDR2 SMNVEV (reference sequence). In nucleotides, the CDR3 is TGTGCCAGCAGTCCCCCAGGTGGTACACCAGATACGCAGTATTTT. Protein product: CASSPPGGTPDTQYF.

This chain uses TRBV19 with TRBJ1-3; TRBD1 matches at 7 bases. V was pared by 6 bases and J by 1 base, with 6 bases of the junction left unmatched. CDR1 and CDR2 (germline): LNHDA, SQIVND (reference sequence). CDR3 length: 15 amino acids. The CDR3 loop is CASRTGSGSGNTIYF. CDR3 sequence (DNA): TGTGCCAGTAGGACAGGGAGTGGGTCTGGAAACACCATATATTTT.

This chain uses TRBV5-1 with TRBJ2-7; tentatively, D is TRBD2 (6 bases). Germline values: CDR1 SGHRS, CDR2 YFSETQ. CDR3 length equals 14 residues. Trimming removed 0 bases at V and 6 bases at J, with 13 bases between. This CDR3 is CASSLADGGREQYF. CDR3 in DNA: TGCGCCAGCAGCTTGGCCGACGGGGGACGCGAGCAGTACTTC.

This sequence joins TRBV3-1 (or the pseudogene TRBV3-2) and TRBJ1-5; weak D call: TRBD1 (5 bases). V was trimmed by 8 bases and J by 1 base, leaving 12 bases between them. The CDR3 is 14 amino acids. The germline V gene has CDR1 LGHDT and CDR2 YNNKEL (reference sequence). In DNA form, the CDR3 reads TGTGCCAGCGGCGGGGGGGGAAGCAATCAGCCCCAGCATTTT. This translates into CASGGGGSNQPQHF.

The chain joins TRBV6-5 to TRBJ1-2, with D possibly being TRBD1 (5 bases). The length of the CDR3 is 13 residues. Germline V CDR1 and CDR2: MNHEY, SVGAGI. V was cut by 2 bases and J by 6 bases, with 10 bases left in between. CDR3 in amino acids: CASSYTGGDGYTF. In nucleotides, the CDR3 is TGTGCCAGCAGTTACACGGGGGGGGATGGCTACACCTTC.

V usage is TRBV11-2 and J usage is TRBJ2-1, with D unclear. This CDR3 is built from 11 residues. The germline gives CDR1 SGHAT, CDR2 FQNNGV. V was shortened by 3 bases and J by 5 bases, with 2 bases between the two germline ends. The DNA for the CDR3 is TGTGCCAGCAGCTTCGACAATGAGCAGTTCTTC. This codes for CASSFDNEQFF.

The chain links TRBV6-1 to TRBJ2-7; no clear D. Germline V lookup: CDR1 MNHNS, CDR2 SASEGT. V gave up 3 bases and J gave up 3 bases, with 3 bases separating them. The CDR3 runs to 11 residues. The CDR3: CASSDYYEQYF. CDR3 nucleotides: TGTGCCAGCAGTGATTACTACGAGCAGTACTTC.

This chain links TRBV11-3 with TRBJ1-1; a weak D match, TRBD1 (5 bases). V lost 1 base to trimming and J lost 6 bases, with 9 bases between them. Germline V gene data show CDR1 as SGHNT and CDR2 as YENEEA. The CDR3 length is 13 residues. CDR3 bases: TGTGCCAGCAGCTTAGTGGGCAGGGCTGAAGCTTTCTTT. Encoded protein: CASSLVGRAEAFF.

This sequence joins TRBV18 and TRBJ2-7, with a tentative D call TRBD1 (5 bases). The CDR3 covers 16 residues. Trimming removed 0 bases from V and 3 bases from J, with 15 bases in between. Germline V gene lookup returns CDR1 KGHSH and CDR2 LQKENI. In DNA, the CDR3 is TGTGCCAGCTCACCACCATTTCGGGCAGGGAACTACGAGCAGTACTTC. Its translation is CASSPPFRAGNYEQYF.

This clone showed up just once. The rearrangement links TRBV5-4 to TRBJ2-5, with unresolved D. In germline, CDR1 is SGHNT, CDR2 YYREEE (reference sequence). The CDR3 loop spans 11 amino acids. The germline V and J ends were trimmed by 3 bases and 9 bases, with 9 bases remaining between them. Here the CDR3 DNA reads TGTGCCAGCAGCTCGGGTGGGTCCCAGTACTTC. This encodes CASSSGGSQYF. The complete variable domain, with remaining parts taken from reference TRBV5-4 and TRBJ2-5, reads ETGVTQSPTHLIKTRGQQVTLRCSSQSGHNTVSWYQQALGQGPQFIFQYYREEENGRGNFPPRFSGLQFPNYSSELNVNALELDDSALYLCASSSGGSQYFGPGTRLLVL.

The chain recombines TRBV9 with TRBJ2-2, with 10 bases that match TRBD2. The CDR3 sequence is 16 residues long. Germline CDR1 is SGDLS and CDR2 is YYNGEE. V lost 2 bases and J lost 2; bases outside the gene matches: 3. This CDR3 reads CASSVSSGGNTGELFF. Written as DNA, the CDR3 is TGTGCCAGCAGCGTGTCTAGCGGGGGAAACACCGGGGAGCTGTTTTTT.

The V call is TRBV7-3, the J call TRBJ2-1; TRBD2 matches 10 bases. V shed 5 bases, J shed 3 bases, and the junction held 4 bases outside the gene matches. There are 15 residues in the CDR3. Germline loops: CDR1 SGHTA, CDR2 FQGTGA. This CDR3 is CASSRTSGVYNEQFF. The CDR3 DNA reads as TGTGCCAGCAGCAGGACTAGCGGAGTCTACAATGAGCAGTTCTTC.

This clone occurred once. The J gene is TRBJ1-3, the V gene TRBV5-4; tentative D call: TRBD1 (5 bases). Germline values: CDR1 SGHNT, CDR2 YYREEE (reference sequence). The CDR3 consists of 15 residues. The V and J ends lost 0 bases and 9 bases respectively, with 16 bases between them. The CDR3 here is CASSLAGTVEGTIYF. The CDR3 DNA sequence: TGTGCCAGCAGCTTGGCCGGGACCGTGGAGGGCACCATATATTTT.

This clone was seen only once. CDR3 coding DNA: TGTGCCAGCAGCTCGAGCGGGGGGAACACAGATACGCAGTATTTT. This codes for CASSSSGGNTDTQYF. V usage is TRBV7-8 and J usage is TRBJ2-3; 9 nucleotides line up with TRBD2. The trim removed 4 bases at V and 2 bases at J, leaving 4 bases unmatched. This CDR3 has 15 residues. Germline V gene lookup returns CDR1 SGHVS and CDR2 FQNEAQ.

This rearrangement joins TRBV28 to TRBJ2-6; 7 positions agree with TRBD1. V trimming: 2 bases; J trimming: 2 bases; junction bases outside the gene matches: 0. CDR1 MDHEN and CDR2 SYDVKM come from the germline V gene. The CDR3 spans 15 residues. CDR3 region: CASSLQGAGANVLTF. The CDR3 DNA is TGTGCCAGCAGTTTACAGGGGGCTGGGGCCAACGTCCTGACTTTC.

The V gene is TRBV28, the J gene TRBJ1-1; D gene ambiguous. With 6 bases removed from V and 1 base from J, the gap between germline ends came to 12 bases. There are 14 residues in the CDR3. CDR1 and CDR2 from the germline V gene are MDHEN and SYDVKM. The CDR3 nucleotides read TGTGCCAGCAGATCCTGGGCAGAGAACACTGAAGCTTTCTTT. It codes for CASRSWAENTEAFF. The complete variable domain, with remaining parts taken from reference TRBV28 and TRBJ1-1, reads DVKVTQSSRYLVKRTGEKVFLECVQDMDHENMFWYRQDPGLGLRLIYFSYDVKMKEKGDIPEGYSVSREKKERFSLILESASTNQTSMYLCASRSWAENTEAFFGQGTRLTVV.

The rearrangement links TRBV27 to TRBJ2-3; 8 nucleotides match TRBD1. Germline CDR1 is MNHEY and CDR2 is SMNVEV (reference sequence). The CDR3 sequence is 14 residues long. V was clipped by 2 bases and J by 8 bases; unmatched bases: 6. The chain's CDR3 is CASSLPAGGSTQYF. The CDR3 DNA reads as TGTGCCAGCAGTTTACCCGCAGGGGGCAGTACGCAGTATTTT.